This T cell receptor (beta chain) was obtained from a study of blood T cell repertoires in COVID-19. Background on the study: Whether acute or convalescent, the COVID-19 samples came from the United States, Italy and Spain. PBMCs, B-cell-depleted T cells, or T cells were the source of the cDNA or gDNA that made up the material.

Per the authors' pipeline: Amplifying reference gene primers gave estimates of nucleated cell counts. Clones were read by immunoSEQ multiplex PCR, and TCRdb kept only the in-frame ones, dropping some. V and J calls and clone size are as listed in that table; D and trimming were resolved from the DNA. This table has 250,000 to 350,000 clones, roughly 84% appearing once. A Seattle source enrolled patients during active infection and followed them longitudinally. The sequenced sample was peripheral blood. The receptor's source is a person between 65 and 79 years old with COVID-19, enrolled during active disease.

The CDR3 loop reads CATLDRAGSPLHF. DNA for the CDR3: TGTGCCACCTTGGACAGGGCTGGATCACCCCTCCACTTT. V gene TRBV3-1 (or the pseudogene TRBV3-2) combines with J gene TRBJ1-6; 8 bases fit TRBD1. The CDR3 extends over 13 amino acids. Germline lookup yields CDR1 LGHDT and CDR2 YNNKEL (reference sequence). V was clipped by 10 bases and J by 10 bases; unmatched bases: 9.